This T cell receptor (beta chain) came from a study of blood T cell repertoires in COVID-19. Study overall: Sites across the United States, Italy and Spain contributed samples from acute and convalescent COVID-19. PBMCs, B-cell-depleted T cells, or T cells were the source of the cDNA or gDNA that made up the material.

Trimming took 5 bases from V and 5 from J, leaving 6 bases between them. Germline lookup yields CDR1 SEHNR and CDR2 FQNEAQ (reference sequence). The CDR3 covers 11 residues. In the original analysis: For nucleated cells, counts were estimated from reference gene primer amplification. TCRdb's copy holds only in-frame clones and misses some; the assay was immunoSEQ multiplex PCR. V and J calls and clone size are those listed in that table; D and trimming were worked out from the DNA. The repertoire holds 26,000 or so clones, with around 90% as singletons. The genes are TRBV7-9 and TRBJ1-2, with no clear D. This clonotype was sampled from a human donor in a cohort sampled during active COVID-19. The donor label of this sample is uncertain. What was sequenced was peripheral blood. The CDR3 coding sequence is TGTGCCAGCAGCCTACAGTATGGCTACACCTTC. Translating it yields CASSLQYGYTF.